Following are 6 T cell receptor beta chains from one sample sequenced in a study of shared clonotypes between healthy human individuals. Only in-frame clones appear in the TCRdb table, and some are missing; sequencing was by immunoSEQ multiplex PCR. The data contain about 110,000 clones, under 70% of them singletons. The sequenced sample consisted of memory CD8+ T cells sorted from blood. Sample subset: CD45RO+ cells pooled with CCR7-negative TemRA cells. These receptors came from a woman aged 30 to 39 in good health.

The chain has TRBV14 and TRBJ2-5, with 8 bases fitting TRBD2. The better agreement between TRBJ2-7 and the DNA end casts doubt on the J call. This CDR3 has 17 residues. CDR1 SGHDN and CDR2 FVKESK come from the germline V gene. As DNA, the CDR3 is TGTGCCAGCAGCCGGATAACGGGACTAGTAACTCCCTACGAGCAGTACTTC. The encoded protein is CASSRITGLVTPYEQYF.

In DNA form, the CDR3 reads TGCGCCAGCAGCTTGGATTGGGATCAGCCCCAGCATTTT. This gives the protein CASSLDWDQPQHF. The chain links TRBV5-1 to TRBJ1-5; D remains unclear. V was pared by 0 bases and J by 5 bases, with 6 bases between. Germline-derived CDR1 and CDR2 are SGHRS and YFSETQ. There are 13 residues in the CDR3.

This clone was counted once. The chain carries TRBV6-5 and TRBJ2-7; 9 positions agree with TRBD1. This CDR3 region has 14 residues. The V gene end was trimmed by 2 bases and the J gene end by 5 bases; junction bases not matched to a gene: 4. Looked up from germline, CDR1 is MNHEY and CDR2 is SVGAGI. The DNA of the CDR3 is TGTGCCAGCAGTTACGAGAACAGGGGGCACGAGCAGTACTTC. This codes for CASSYENRGHEQYF.

This clone was observed many times. The V call is TRBV6-1, the J call TRBJ1-2; possibly TRBD1 for D (6 bases). This CDR3 contains 16 residues. The ends were cut back, 1 base at V and 7 bases at J, with 19 bases in the middle. The germline gives CDR1 MNHNS, CDR2 SASEGT. CDR3 DNA: TGTGCCAGCAGTGAAGGGGTTTCGGGGACAAGGGCTGGCTACACCTTC. Protein: CASSEGVSGTRAGYTF.

The chain couples TRBV10-3 to TRBJ2-6; 7 bases match TRBD2. V lost 2 bases to trimming and J lost 1 base; unmatched junction nucleotides: 5. CDR3 size: 17 residues. The germline V gene encodes CDR1 ENHRY and CDR2 SYGVKD. The CDR3, as DNA: TGTGCCATCAGTGAGCCCGGGGGGTTATCTGGGGCCAACGTCCTGACTTTC. Protein: CAISEPGGLSGANVLTF.

This chain joins TRBV5-6 and TRBJ2-7, with TRBD1 as a possible D gene (5 bases). There are 14 residues in the CDR3. Deletions cut 0 bases from V and 6 bases from J, with 13 bases between. Germline CDR1 is SGHDT and CDR2 is YYEEEE. The CDR3: CASSLEGWGGEQYF. As DNA, the CDR3 is TGTGCCAGCAGCTTGGAGGGGTGGGGCGGCGAGCAGTACTTC.